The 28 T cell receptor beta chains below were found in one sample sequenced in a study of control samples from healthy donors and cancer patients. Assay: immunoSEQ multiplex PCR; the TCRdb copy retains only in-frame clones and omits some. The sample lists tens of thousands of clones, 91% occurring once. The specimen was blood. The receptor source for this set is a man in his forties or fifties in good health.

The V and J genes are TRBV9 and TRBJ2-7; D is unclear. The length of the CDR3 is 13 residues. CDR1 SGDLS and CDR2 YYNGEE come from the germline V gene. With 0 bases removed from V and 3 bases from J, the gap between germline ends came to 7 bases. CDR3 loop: CASSVEPHYEQYF. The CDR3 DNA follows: TGTGCCAGCAGCGTAGAACCCCACTACGAGCAGTACTTC.

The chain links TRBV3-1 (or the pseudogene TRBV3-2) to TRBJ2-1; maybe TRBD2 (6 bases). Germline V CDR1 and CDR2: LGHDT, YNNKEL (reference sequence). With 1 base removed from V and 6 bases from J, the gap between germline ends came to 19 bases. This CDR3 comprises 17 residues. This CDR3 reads CASSQVPGGYLLNEQFF. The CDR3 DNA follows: TGTGCCAGCAGCCAAGTCCCCGGGGGTTATCTTCTCAATGAGCAGTTCTTC.

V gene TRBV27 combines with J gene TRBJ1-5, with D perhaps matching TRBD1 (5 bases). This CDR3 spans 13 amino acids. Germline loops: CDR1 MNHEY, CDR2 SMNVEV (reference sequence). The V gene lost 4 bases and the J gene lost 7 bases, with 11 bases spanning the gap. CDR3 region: CASSYRGNQPQHF. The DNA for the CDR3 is TGTGCCAGCAGTTATCGGGGGAACCAGCCCCAGCATTTT.

CDR3 protein: CASSEALRGYYGYTF. As DNA, the CDR3 is TGTGCCAGCAGTGAAGCCCTCCGGGGGTACTATGGCTACACCTTC. The chain carries TRBV6-1 and TRBJ1-2; D might be TRBD1 (5 bases). The CDR3 has 15 amino acids. Germline loops: CDR1 MNHNS, CDR2 SASEGT. V was trimmed by 0 bases and J by 3 bases, leaving 11 bases between them.

The CDR3 DNA reads as TGTGCCATCAGGGAAGGTAGAGCTAACTATGGCTACACCTTC. Translation gives CAIREGRANYGYTF. The V and J genes are TRBV10-3 and TRBJ1-2; D remains ambiguous. V was cut by 6 bases and J by 0 bases, with 11 bases left in between. The germline V gene has CDR1 ENHRY and CDR2 SYGVKD. CDR3 length: 14 amino acids.

CDR3: CAISARQASTDTQYF. The CDR3 DNA is TGTGCCATCAGTGCTCGACAGGCGAGCACAGATACGCAGTATTTT. The genes are TRBV10-3 and TRBJ2-3, with D possibly being TRBD1 (6 bases). In germline, CDR1 is ENHRY, CDR2 SYGVKD. This CDR3 contains 15 residues. V was clipped by 4 bases and J by 0 bases, with 11 bases between them.

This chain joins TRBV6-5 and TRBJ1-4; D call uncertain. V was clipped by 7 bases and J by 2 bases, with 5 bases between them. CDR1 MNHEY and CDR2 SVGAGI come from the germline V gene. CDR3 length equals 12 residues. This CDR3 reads CASKSTNEKLFF. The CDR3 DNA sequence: TGTGCCAGCAAAAGCACTAATGAAAAACTGTTTTTT.

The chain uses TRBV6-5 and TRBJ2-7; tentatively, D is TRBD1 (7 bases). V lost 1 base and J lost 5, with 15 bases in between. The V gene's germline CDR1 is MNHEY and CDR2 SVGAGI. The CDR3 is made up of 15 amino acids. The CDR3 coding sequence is TGTGCCAGCAGTTACTACCAGGGGGGTGGCCACGAGCAGTACTTC. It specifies CASSYYQGGGHEQYF.

The CDR3 DNA reads TGTGCCAGCAGCTCCAGGCTGGGGAGAGGAGCTTTCTTT. This codes for CASSSRLGRGAFF. The chain is built from TRBV7-2 and TRBJ1-1; D is uncertain. Germline assignment: CDR1 SGHTA and CDR2 FQGNSA. V lost 4 bases to trimming and J lost 10 bases, with 16 bases between them. The CDR3 contains 13 residues.

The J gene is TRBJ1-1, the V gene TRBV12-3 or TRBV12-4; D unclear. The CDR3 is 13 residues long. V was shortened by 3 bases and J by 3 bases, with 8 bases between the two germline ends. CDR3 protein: CASSFAGYTEAFF. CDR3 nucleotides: TGTGCCAGCAGTTTTGCGGGATACACTGAAGCTTTCTTT.

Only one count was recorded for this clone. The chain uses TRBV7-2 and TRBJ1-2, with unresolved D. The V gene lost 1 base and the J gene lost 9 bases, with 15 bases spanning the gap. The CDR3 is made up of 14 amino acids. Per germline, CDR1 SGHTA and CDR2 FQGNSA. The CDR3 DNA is TGTGCCAGCAGCTTAGTAAGGTCCGCCGGTAGCTACACCTTC. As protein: CASSLVRSAGSYTF.

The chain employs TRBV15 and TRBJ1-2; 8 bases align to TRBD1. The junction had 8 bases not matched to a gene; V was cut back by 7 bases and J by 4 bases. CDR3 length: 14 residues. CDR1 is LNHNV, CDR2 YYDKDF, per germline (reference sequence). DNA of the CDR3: TGTGCCACCATCGCCGGACAGGGAGGCTATGGCTACACCTTC. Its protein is CATIAGQGGYGYTF.

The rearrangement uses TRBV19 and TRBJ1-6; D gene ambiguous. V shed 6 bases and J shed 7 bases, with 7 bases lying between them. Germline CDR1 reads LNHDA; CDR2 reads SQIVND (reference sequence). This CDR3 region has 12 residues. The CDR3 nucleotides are TGTGCCAGTAGCGGGTTGAATTCACCCCTCCACTTT. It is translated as CASSGLNSPLHF.

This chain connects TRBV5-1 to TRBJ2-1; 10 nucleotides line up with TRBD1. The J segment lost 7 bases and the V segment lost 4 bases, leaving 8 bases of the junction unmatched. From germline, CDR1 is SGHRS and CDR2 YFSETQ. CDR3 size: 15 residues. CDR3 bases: TGCGCCAGCAGCCCACGACAGGGGGCTACGAATGAGCAGTTCTTC. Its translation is CASSPRQGATNEQFF.

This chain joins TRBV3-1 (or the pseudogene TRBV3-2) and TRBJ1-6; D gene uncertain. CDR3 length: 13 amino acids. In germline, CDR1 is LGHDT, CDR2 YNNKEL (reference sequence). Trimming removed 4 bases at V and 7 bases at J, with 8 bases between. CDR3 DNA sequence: TGTGCCAGCAGCCTAGGACGGAATTCACCCCTCCACTTT. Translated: CASSLGRNSPLHF.

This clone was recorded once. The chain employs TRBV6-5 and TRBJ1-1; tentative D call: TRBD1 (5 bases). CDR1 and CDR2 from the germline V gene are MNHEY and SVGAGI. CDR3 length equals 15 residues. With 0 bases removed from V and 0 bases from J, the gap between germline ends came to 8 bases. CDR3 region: CASSYSSGMNTEAFF. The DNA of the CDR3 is TGTGCCAGCAGTTACTCGTCAGGGATGAACACTGAAGCTTTCTTT.

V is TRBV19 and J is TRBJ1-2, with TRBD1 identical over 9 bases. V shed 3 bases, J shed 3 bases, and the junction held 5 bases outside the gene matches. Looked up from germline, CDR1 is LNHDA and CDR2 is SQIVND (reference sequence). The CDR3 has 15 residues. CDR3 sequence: CASSILGQGDYGYTF. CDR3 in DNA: TGTGCCAGTAGTATTTTGGGACAGGGTGACTATGGCTACACCTTC.

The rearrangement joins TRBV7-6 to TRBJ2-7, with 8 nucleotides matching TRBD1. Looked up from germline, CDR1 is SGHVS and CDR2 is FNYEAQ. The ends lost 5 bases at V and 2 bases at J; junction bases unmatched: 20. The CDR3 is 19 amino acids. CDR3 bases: TGTGCCAGCAGCGCATACCCATCCAGGGGGCGTAGCCTCACCTACGAGCAGTACTTC. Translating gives CASSAYPSRGRSLTYEQYF.

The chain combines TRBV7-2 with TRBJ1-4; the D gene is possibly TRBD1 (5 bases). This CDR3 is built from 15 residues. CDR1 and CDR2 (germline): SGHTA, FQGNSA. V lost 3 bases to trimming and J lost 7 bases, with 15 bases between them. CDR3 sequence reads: CASSFGHRGGEKLFF. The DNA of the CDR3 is TGTGCCAGCAGCTTCGGACATCGAGGAGGTGAAAAACTGTTTTTT.

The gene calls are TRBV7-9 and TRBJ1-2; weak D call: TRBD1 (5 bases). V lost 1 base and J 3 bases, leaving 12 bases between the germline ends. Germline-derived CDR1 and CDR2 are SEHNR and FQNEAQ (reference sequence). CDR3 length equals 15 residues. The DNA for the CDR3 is TGTGCCAGCAGCTTAGAAGCCGGGACCCACTATGGCTACACCTTC. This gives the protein CASSLEAGTHYGYTF.

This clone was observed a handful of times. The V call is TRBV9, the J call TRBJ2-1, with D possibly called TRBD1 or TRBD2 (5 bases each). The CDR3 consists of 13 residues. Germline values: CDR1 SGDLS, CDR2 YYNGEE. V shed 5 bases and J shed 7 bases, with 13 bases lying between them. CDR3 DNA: TGTGCCAGCAGAGGGACGGAAGGTAATGAGCAGTTCTTC. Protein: CASRGTEGNEQFF.

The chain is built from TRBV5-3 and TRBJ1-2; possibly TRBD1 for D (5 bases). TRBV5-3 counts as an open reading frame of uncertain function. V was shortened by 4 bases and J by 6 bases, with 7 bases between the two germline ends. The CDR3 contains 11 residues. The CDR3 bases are TGTGCCAGAAGCGGGGGGAATGGCTACACCTTC. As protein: CARSGGNGYTF.

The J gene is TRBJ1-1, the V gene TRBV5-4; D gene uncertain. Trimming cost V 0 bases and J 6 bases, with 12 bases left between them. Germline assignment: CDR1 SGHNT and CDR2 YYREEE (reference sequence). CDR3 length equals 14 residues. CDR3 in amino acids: CASSLDPGIAEAFF. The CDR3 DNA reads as TGTGCCAGCAGCTTGGATCCGGGGATCGCTGAAGCTTTCTTT. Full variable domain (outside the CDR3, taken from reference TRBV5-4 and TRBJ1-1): ETGVTQSPTHLIKTRGQQVTLRCSSQSGHNTVSWYQQALGQGPQFIFQYYREEENGRGNFPPRFSGLQFPNYSSELNVNALELDDSALYLCASSLDPGIAEAFFGQGTRLTVV.

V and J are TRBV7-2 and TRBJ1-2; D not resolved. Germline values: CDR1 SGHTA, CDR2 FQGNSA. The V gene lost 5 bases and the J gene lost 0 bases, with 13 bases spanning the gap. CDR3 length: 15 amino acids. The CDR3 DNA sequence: TGTGCCAGCAGCGCGTCGCCCGGCGCTAACTATGGCTACACCTTC. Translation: CASSASPGANYGYTF.

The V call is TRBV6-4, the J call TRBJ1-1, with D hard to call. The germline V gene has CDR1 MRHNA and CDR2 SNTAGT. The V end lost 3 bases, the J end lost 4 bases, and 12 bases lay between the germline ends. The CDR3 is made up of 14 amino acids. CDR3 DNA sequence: TGTGCCAGCAGTGAAAAACCTTCGGGCACTGAAGCTTTCTTT. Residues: CASSEKPSGTEAFF.

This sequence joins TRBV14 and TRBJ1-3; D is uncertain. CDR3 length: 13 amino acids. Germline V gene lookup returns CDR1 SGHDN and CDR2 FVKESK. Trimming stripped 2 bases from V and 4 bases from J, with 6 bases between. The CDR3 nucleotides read TGTGCCAGCAGCCAATTGAGCGGAAACACCATATATTTT. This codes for CASSQLSGNTIYF.

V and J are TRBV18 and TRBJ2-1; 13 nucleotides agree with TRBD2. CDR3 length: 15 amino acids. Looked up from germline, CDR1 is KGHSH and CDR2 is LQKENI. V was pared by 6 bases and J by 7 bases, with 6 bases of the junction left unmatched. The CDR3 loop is CASSPGLAGVNEQFF. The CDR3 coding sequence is TGTGCCAGCTCGCCAGGACTAGCGGGGGTAAATGAGCAGTTCTTC. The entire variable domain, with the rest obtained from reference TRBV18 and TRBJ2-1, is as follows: NAGVMQNPRHLVRRRGQEARLRCSPMKGHSHVYWYRQLPEEGLKFMVYLQKENIIDESGMPKERFSAEFPKEGPSILRIQQVVRGDSAAYFCASSPGLAGVNEQFFGPGTRLTVL.

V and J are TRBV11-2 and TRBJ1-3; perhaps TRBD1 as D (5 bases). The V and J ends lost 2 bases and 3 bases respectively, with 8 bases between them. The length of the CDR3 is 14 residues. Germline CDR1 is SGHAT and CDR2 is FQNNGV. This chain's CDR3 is CASSLQGGGNTIYF. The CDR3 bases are TGTGCCAGCAGCTTACAGGGAGGTGGAAACACCATATATTTT.